Presented here are 14 T cell receptor beta chains from one specimen sequenced in a study of T cells after yellow fever vaccination. A single record per CDR3 protein comes from TCRdb applying MiXCR to the 5' RACE reads. The data show over 300,000 distinct CDR3 sequences, around 7% seen once. The input for sequencing was PBMCs, taken about 41 days after the first yellow fever vaccination. Receptors originate from a man aged 18-30 years who received the YFV17D yellow fever vaccine.

In its sample, this clonotype was seen a few times. This sequence joins TRBV19 and TRBJ1-1, with unresolved D. This CDR3 has 14 amino acids. Trimming cost V 6 bases and J 3 bases, with 14 bases left between them. Germline CDR1 is LNHDA and CDR2 is SQIVND (reference sequence). The CDR3 reads CASRDQAGYTEAFF. The DNA for the CDR3 is TGTGCCAGTAGAGATCAGGCTGGTTACACTGAAGCTTTCTTT.

This chain links TRBV7-2 with TRBJ1-5; D remains ambiguous. Trimming took 5 bases from V and 4 from J, leaving 9 bases between them. CDR1 SGHTA and CDR2 FQGNSA come from the germline V gene. The length of the CDR3 is 13 residues. CDR3 in DNA: TGTGCCAGCAGCATGAGACTAAATCAGCCCCAGCATTTT. Amino acids: CASSMRLNQPQHF.

This clonotype was observed a handful of times. The V call is TRBV27, the J call TRBJ2-7; no reliable D call. Deletions cut 8 bases from V and 3 bases from J, with 17 bases between. CDR1 and CDR2 from the germline V gene are MNHEY and SMNVEV (reference sequence). The CDR3 has 14 residues. DNA for the CDR3: TGTGCCAGCGGTGGGGAAAAGAGGATCTACGAGCAGTACGTC. It encodes CASGGEKRIYEQYV.

This clonotype was detected ten times or more. V and J are TRBV12-3 or TRBV12-4 and TRBJ1-2; 9 bases line up with TRBD1. This CDR3 spans 18 amino acids. The trim removed 2 bases at V and 4 bases at J, leaving 14 bases unmatched. The CDR3 spells CASSLRGTGGLEGYGYTF. CDR3 in DNA: TGTGCCAGCAGTTTAAGAGGCACAGGGGGCTTAGAGGGCTATGGCTACACCTTC.

This clonotype showed up many times. The rearrangement joins TRBV30 to TRBJ2-5; no clear D gene. Germline values: CDR1 GTSNPN, CDR2 SVGIG (reference sequence). V lost 3 bases to trimming and J lost 5 bases, with 10 bases between them. The CDR3 contains 12 residues. The CDR3 nucleotides are TGTGCCTGGAGCCTAGTCGCGGAGACCCAGTACTTC. Protein sequence: CAWSLVAETQYF.

This clonotype showed up just a few times. The chain uses TRBV20-1 and TRBJ1-1, with D tentatively TRBD1 (6 bases). Germline V lookup: CDR1 DFQATT, CDR2 SNEGSKA (reference sequence). The CDR3 sequence is 14 residues long. The V gene lost 3 bases and the J gene lost 1 base, with 12 bases spanning the gap. CDR3: CSARDRTGNTEAFF. As DNA, the CDR3 is TGCAGTGCTAGGGACAGAACGGGGAACACTGAAGCTTTCTTT.

CDR3 loop: CASSLRPRDSGYTF. The CDR3 DNA reads as TGCGCCAGCAGCTTGAGGCCCAGGGACTCTGGCTACACCTTC. V and J are TRBV5-1 and TRBJ1-2; the D gene is possibly TRBD1 (5 bases). The V gene lost 1 base and the J gene lost 7 bases, with 14 bases spanning the gap. Germline V gene lookup returns CDR1 SGHRS and CDR2 YFSETQ. This CDR3 is built from 14 residues.

The rearrangement links TRBV2 to TRBJ2-7; 11 bases align to TRBD2. The V segment lost 8 bases and the J segment 3 bases; nucleotides outside the gene matches: 3. This CDR3 spans 13 amino acids. CDR1 and CDR2 from the germline V gene are SNHLY and FYNNEI. CDR3 sequence reads: CASRLAGNYEQYF. The DNA of the CDR3 is TGTGCCAGCCGACTAGCGGGGAACTACGAGCAGTACTTC.

This clonotype was detected many times. CDR3 coding DNA: TGCAGTGCTAGACGGGTGACCCTGCCGGCCAGCGAGCAGTTCTTC. Protein: CSARRVTLPASEQFF. This sequence joins TRBV20-1 and TRBJ2-1, with no clear D. Germline V gene sequence: CDR1 DFQATT, CDR2 SNEGSKA (reference sequence). V lost 2 bases and J 10 bases, leaving 21 bases between the germline ends. This CDR3 contains 15 residues.

At least ten counts were recorded for this clonotype. The genes are TRBV12-3 or TRBV12-4 and TRBJ2-3, with D possibly matching TRBD2 (6 bases). Between the trimmed V and J ends, which lost 3 bases and 1 base, there was a span of 11 bases. The CDR3 is made up of 15 amino acids. The CDR3 loop is CASSFPSSGTDTQYF. CDR3 nucleotides: TGTGCCAGCAGTTTCCCCTCTAGCGGCACAGATACGCAGTATTTT.

The chain uses TRBV5-6 and TRBJ2-3; D unresolved. Trimming took off 2 bases at V and 3 bases at J, with 7 bases between the two ends. The CDR3 length is 13 residues. Germline CDR1 SGHDT, CDR2 YYEEEE. CDR3: CASSFLMTDTQYF. DNA of the CDR3: TGTGCCAGCAGCTTCCTCATGACAGATACGCAGTATTTT.

This clonotype was observed a few times. This chain links TRBV4-3 with TRBJ2-3; 8 nucleotides agree with TRBD1. V lost 1 base to trimming and J lost 2 bases; unmatched junction nucleotides: 11. CDR3 length: 18 residues. Germline V gene data show CDR1 as LGHNA and CDR2 as YSLEER. The CDR3 loop is CASSQGAGGWMNTDTQYF. The CDR3, as DNA: TGCGCCAGCAGCCAAGGGGCAGGGGGCTGGATGAACACAGATACGCAGTATTTT.

This clonotype was counted ten times or more. The chain recombines TRBV5-4 with TRBJ1-2; 8 nucleotides match TRBD1. Germline values: CDR1 SGHNT, CDR2 YYREEE (reference sequence). Trimming removed 6 bases from V and 3 bases from J; junction bases left unmatched: 10. CDR3 length: 15 residues. The CDR3 spells CASTVGDRFDYGYTF. CDR3 bases: TGTGCCAGCACTGTCGGGGACAGGTTCGACTATGGCTACACCTTC.

The chain is built from TRBV5-6 and TRBJ1-4; TRBD1 matches at 7 bases. The CDR3 runs to 15 residues. J was trimmed by 7 bases and V by 3 bases; bases with no gene match: 9. Germline assignment: CDR1 SGHDT and CDR2 YYEEEE. The CDR3 coding sequence is TGTGCCAGCAGCTCCCCAGGGGGGAATGGTGAAAAACTGTTTTTT. This sequence encodes CASSSPGGNGEKLFF.